The entry below describes one TCR beta chain. Its antigen is as yet unknown. This entry belongs to a study of cytotoxic CD8 clonotypes in ibrutinib-treated CLL. Study summary: Overall, around 25 responses were partial and 2 complete; following median about 70 months, about 15 patients stayed remitted and around twelve progressed. Findings of the study overall: T-cell clonality at baseline went above that of age-matched healthy donors and rose and fell with circulating CD8+ T-cell counts.

Depth targeted 1 in 200,000 to 1 in 1 million T cells, averaging 10x coverage per clonotype. The data were produced by immunoSEQ multiplex PCR, yet TCRdb's version contains in-frame clones alone and is incomplete. This sample yields some 200,000 clones, of which 55% to 85% are seen a single time; over 10% belongs to the top ten. Per the germline V gene, CDR1 is SGHDN and CDR2 is FVKESK. This CDR3 has 15 residues. V was clipped by 5 bases and J by 1 base, with 14 bases between them. Material: PBMCs, obtained after 24 months of ibrutinib treatment. The TCR sequence derives from a human donor with chronic lymphocytic leukemia. The chain combines TRBV14 with TRBJ1-1; D unclear. Here the CDR3 reads CASSKLSGGNTEAFF. As DNA, the CDR3 is TGTGCCAGCAGCAAACTAAGTGGAGGGAACACTGAAGCTTTCTTT. Using reference TRBV14 and TRBJ1-1 for the parts outside the CDR3, the full variable domain is EAGVTQFPSHSVIEKGQTVTLRCDPISGHDNLYWYRRVMGKEIKFLLHFVKESKQDESGMPNNRFLAERTGGTYSTLKVQPAELEDSGVYFCASSKLSGGNTEAFFGQGTRLTVV.